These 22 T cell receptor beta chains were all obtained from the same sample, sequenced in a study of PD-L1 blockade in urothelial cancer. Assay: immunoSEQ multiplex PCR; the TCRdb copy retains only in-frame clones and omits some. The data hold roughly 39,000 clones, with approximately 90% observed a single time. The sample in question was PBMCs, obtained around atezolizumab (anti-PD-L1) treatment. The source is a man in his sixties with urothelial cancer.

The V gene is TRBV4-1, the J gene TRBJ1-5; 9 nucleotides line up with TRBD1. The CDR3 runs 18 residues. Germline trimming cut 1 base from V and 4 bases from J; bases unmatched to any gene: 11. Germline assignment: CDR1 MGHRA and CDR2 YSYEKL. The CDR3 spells CASSQVIQGALWNQPQHF. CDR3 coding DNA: TGCGCCAGCAGCCAAGTCATACAGGGGGCATTATGGAATCAGCCCCAGCATTTT.

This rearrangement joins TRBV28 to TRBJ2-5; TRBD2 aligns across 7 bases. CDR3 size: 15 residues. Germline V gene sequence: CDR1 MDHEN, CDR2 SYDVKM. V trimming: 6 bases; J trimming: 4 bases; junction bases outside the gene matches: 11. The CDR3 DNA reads TGTGCCAGCAGCACCCGGTGGGGGGAGGGAGAGACCCAGTACTTC. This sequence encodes CASSTRWGEGETQYF.

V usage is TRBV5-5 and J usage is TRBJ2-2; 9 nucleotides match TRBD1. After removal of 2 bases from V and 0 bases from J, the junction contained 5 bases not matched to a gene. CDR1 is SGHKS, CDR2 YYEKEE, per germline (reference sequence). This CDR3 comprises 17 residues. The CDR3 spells CASSFTGGFANTGELFF. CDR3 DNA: TGTGCCAGCAGCTTTACAGGGGGCTTCGCGAACACCGGGGAGCTGTTTTTT.

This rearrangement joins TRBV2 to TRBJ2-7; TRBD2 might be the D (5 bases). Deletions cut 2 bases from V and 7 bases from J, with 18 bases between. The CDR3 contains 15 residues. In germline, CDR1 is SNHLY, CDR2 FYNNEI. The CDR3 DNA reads TGTGCCAGCAGTGAACTAGCTTTTCCCACAAGGGAGCAGTACTTC. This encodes CASSELAFPTREQYF.

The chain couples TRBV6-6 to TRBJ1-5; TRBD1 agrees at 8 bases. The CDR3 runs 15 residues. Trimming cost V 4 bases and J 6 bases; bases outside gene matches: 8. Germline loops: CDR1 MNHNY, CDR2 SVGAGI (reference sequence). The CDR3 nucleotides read TGTGCCAGCAGTTCCTCCACAGGGGGAGGTCAGCCCCAGCATTTT. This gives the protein CASSSSTGGGQPQHF.

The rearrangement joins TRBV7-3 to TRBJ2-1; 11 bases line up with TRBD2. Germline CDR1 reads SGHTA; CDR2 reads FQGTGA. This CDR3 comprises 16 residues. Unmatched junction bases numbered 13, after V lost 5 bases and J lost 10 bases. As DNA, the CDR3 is TGTGCCAGCAGCAGGGGACTAGCGGAACGAGGGGGGGAGCAGTTCTTC. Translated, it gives CASSRGLAERGGEQFF.

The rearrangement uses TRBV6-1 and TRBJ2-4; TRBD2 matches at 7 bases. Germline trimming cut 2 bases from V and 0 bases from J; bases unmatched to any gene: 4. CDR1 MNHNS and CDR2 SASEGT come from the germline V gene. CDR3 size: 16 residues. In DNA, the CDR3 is TGTGCCAGCAGTGAACTGGGAGGGGTAGCCAAAAACATTCAGTACTTC. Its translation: CASSELGGVAKNIQYF.

CDR3 residues: CASRPKPERGAFPTDTQYF. Written as DNA, the CDR3 is TGTGCCAGCAGACCGAAGCCCGAGCGGGGGGCCTTCCCCACAGATACGCAGTATTTT. This chain links TRBV4-2 with TRBJ2-3; 9 bases map to TRBD2. This CDR3 is built from 19 residues. Germline values: CDR1 LGHNA, CDR2 YNFKEQ. The V and J ends lost 6 bases and 2 bases, in that order; junction bases with no gene match: 18.

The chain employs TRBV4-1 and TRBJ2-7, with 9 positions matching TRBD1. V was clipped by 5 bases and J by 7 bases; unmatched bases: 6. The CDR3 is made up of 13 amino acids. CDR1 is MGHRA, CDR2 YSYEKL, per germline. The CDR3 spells CASSTPTGGEQYF. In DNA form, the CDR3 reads TGCGCCAGCAGCACGCCGACAGGGGGGGAGCAGTACTTC.

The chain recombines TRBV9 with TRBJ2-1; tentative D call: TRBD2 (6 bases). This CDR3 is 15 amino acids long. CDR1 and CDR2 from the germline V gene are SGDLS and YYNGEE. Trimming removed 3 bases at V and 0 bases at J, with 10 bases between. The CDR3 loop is CASSEDGSSYNEQFF. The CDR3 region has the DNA TGTGCCAGCAGCGAGGACGGGAGCTCCTACAATGAGCAGTTCTTC.

Written as DNA, the CDR3 is TGTGCCAGCAGCTTAGGACAGGGGTTCACAGATACGCAGTATTTT. It specifies CASSLGQGFTDTQYF. The V gene is TRBV7-7, the J gene TRBJ2-3, with TRBD1 identical over 8 bases. Germline V gives CDR1 SSHAT, CDR2 FNYEAQ (reference sequence). This CDR3 has 15 residues. Trimming removed 1 base from V and 2 bases from J; junction bases left unmatched: 2. The full variable domain, in which reference TRBV7-7 and TRBJ2-3 provide the parts outside the CDR3, is GAGVSQSPRYKVTKRGQDVTLRCDPISSHATLYWYQQALGQGPEFLTYFNYEAQPDKSGLPSDRFSAERPEGSISTLTIQRTEQRDSAMYRCASSLGQGFTDTQYFGPGTRLTVL.

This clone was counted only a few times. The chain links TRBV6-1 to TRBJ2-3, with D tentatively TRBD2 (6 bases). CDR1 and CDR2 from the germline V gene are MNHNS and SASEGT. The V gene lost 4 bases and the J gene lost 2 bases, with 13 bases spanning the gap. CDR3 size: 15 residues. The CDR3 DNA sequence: TGTGCCAGCAGTGGGGGACTGGATTTCACAGATACGCAGTATTTT. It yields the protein CASSGGLDFTDTQYF.

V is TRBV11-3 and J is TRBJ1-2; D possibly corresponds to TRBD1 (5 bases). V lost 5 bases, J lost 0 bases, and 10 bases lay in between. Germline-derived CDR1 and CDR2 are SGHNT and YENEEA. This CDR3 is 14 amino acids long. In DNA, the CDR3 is TGTGCCAGCAGCCATGGACAAGCTAACTATGGCTACACCTTC. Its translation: CASSHGQANYGYTF. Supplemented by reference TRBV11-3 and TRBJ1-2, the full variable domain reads EAGVVQSPRYKIIEKKQPVAFWCNPISGHNTLYWYLQNLGQGPELLIRYENEEAVDDSQLPKDRFSAERLKGVDSTLKIQPAELGDSAVYLCASSHGQANYGYTFGSGTRLTVV.

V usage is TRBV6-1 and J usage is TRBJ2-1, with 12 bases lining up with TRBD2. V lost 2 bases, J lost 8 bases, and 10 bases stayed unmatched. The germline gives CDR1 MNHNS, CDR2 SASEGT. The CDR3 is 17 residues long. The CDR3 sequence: CASSESKGLAGFYEQFF. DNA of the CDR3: TGTGCCAGCAGTGAAAGTAAAGGACTAGCGGGGTTCTATGAGCAGTTCTTC.

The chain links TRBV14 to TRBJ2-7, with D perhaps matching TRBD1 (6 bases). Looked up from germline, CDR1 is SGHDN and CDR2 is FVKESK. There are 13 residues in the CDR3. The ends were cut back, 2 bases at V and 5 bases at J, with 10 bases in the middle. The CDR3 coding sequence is TGTGCCAGCAGCCAACTCAGGGGCCACGAGCAGTACTTC. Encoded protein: CASSQLRGHEQYF.

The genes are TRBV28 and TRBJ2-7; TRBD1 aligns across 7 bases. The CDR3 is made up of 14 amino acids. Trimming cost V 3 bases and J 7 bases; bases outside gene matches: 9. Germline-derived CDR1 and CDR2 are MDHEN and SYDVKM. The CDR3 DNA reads TGTGCCAGCAGTTTTCTGGGACAGCTTTGGGAGCAGTACTTC. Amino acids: CASSFLGQLWEQYF.

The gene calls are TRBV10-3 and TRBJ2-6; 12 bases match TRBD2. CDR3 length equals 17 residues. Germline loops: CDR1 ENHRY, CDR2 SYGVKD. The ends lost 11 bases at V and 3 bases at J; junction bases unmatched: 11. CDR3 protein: CAAETSGSGLGANVLTF. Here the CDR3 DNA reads TGTGCCGCGGAGACTAGCGGGAGTGGCCTTGGGGCCAACGTCCTGACTTTC.

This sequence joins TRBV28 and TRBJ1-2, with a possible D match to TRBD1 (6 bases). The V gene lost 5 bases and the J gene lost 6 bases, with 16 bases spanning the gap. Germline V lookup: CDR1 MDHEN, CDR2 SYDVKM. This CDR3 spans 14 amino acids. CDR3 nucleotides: TGTGCCAGCAGTGGTCCGGGGACACCAGATGGCTACACCTTC. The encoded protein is CASSGPGTPDGYTF.

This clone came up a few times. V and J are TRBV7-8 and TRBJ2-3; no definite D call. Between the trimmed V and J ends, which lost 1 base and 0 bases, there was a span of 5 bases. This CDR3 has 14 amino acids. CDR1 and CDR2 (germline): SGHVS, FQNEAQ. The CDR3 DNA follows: TGTGCCAGCAGCTTAGGAGCTAGCACAGATACGCAGTATTTT. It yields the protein CASSLGASTDTQYF.

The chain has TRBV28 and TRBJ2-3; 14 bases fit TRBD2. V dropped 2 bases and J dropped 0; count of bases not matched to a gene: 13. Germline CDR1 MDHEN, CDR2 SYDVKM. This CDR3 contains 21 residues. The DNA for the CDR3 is TGTGCCAGCAGTTTAGGAGGACTAGCGGGGGGACCAGCCAGTAGCACAGATACGCAGTATTTT. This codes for CASSLGGLAGGPASSTDTQYF.

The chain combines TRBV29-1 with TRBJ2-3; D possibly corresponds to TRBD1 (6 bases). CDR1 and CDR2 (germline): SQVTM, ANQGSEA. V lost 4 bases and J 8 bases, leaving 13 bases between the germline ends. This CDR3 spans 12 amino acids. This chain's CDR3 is CSVVTGQSTQYF. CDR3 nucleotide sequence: TGCAGCGTTGTTACGGGACAAAGTACGCAGTATTTT.

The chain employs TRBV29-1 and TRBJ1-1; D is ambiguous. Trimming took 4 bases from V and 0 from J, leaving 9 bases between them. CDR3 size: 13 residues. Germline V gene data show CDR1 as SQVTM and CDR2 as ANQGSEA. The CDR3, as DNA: TGCAGCGTTGTTGGTGAGATGAACACTGAAGCTTTCTTT. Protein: CSVVGEMNTEAFF.